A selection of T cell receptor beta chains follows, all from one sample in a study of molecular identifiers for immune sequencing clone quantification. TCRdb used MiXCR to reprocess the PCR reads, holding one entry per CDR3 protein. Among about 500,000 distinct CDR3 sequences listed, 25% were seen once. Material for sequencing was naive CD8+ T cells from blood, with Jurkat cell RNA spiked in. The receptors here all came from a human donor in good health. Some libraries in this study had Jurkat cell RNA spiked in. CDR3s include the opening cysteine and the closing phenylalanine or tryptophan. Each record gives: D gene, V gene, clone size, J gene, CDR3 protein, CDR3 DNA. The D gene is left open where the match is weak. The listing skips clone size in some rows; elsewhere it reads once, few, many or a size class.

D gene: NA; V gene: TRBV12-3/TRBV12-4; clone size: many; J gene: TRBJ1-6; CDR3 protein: CASSFGGGNSPLHF; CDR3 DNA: TGTGCCAGCAGTTTCGGCGGGGGTAATTCACCCCTCCACTTT
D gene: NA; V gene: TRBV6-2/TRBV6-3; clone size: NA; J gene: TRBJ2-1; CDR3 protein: CASRYSDSSPYNEQFF; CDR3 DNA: TGTGCCAGCAGGTACTCTGACAGCAGTCCCTACAATGAGCAGTTCTTC
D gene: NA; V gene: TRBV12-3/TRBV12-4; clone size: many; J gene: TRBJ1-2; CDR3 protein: CASSLQFSYGYTF; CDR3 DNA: TGTGCCAGCAGTTTACAGTTCAGCTATGGCTACACCTTC
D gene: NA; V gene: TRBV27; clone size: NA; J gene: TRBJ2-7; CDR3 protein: CASTGPRWGEQYF; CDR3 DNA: TGTGCCAGCACCGGGCCCCGGTGGGGCGAGCAGTACTTC
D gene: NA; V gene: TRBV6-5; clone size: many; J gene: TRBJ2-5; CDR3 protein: CASSYSEGWAETQYF; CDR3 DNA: TGTGCCAGCAGTTACTCAGAGGGTTGGGCTGAGACCCAGTACTTC
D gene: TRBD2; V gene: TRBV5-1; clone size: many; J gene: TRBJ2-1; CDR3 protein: CASSLAGGGNEQFF; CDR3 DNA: TGCGCCAGCAGCTTGGCAGGCGGGGGAAATGAGCAGTTCTTC
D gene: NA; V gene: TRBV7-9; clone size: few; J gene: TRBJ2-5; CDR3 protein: CASSLDRMVETQYF; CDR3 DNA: TGTGCCAGCAGCTTAGACAGGATGGTTGAGACCCAGTACTTC
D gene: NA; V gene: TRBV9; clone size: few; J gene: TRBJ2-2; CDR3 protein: CASSGRTNTGELFF; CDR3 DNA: TGTGCCAGCAGCGGGCGGACGAACACCGGGGAGCTGTTTTTT
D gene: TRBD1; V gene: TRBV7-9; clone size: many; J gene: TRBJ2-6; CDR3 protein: CASSSSETGTGVSGANVLTF; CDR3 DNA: TGTGCCAGCAGCTCCAGCGAGACCGGGACAGGAGTCTCTGGGGCCAACGTCCTGACTTTC
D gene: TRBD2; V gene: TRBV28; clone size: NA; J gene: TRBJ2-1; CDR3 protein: CASSFNRGFTSGPYNEQFF; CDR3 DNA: TGTGCCAGCAGTTTTAATCGGGGCTTTACTAGCGGCCCCTACAATGAGCAGTTCTTC